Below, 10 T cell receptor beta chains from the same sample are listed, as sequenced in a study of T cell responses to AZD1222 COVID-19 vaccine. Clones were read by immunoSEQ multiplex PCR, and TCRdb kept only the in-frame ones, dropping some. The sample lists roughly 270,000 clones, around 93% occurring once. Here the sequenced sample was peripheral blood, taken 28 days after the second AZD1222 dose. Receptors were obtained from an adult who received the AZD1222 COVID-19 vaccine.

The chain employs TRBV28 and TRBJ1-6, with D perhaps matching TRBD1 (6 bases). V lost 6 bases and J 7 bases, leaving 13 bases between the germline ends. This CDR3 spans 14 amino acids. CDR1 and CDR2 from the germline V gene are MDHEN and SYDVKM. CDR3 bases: TGTGCCAGCAGCTCCGGACAGACCAATTCACCCCTCCACTTT. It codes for CASSSGQTNSPLHF.

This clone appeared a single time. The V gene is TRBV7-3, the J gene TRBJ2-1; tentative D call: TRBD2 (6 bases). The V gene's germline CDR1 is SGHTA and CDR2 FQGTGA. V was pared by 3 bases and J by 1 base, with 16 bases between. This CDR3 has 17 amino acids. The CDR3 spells CASSFSPSGESYNEQFF. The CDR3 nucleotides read TGTGCCAGCAGCTTCTCTCCTTCGGGGGAATCCTACAATGAGCAGTTCTTC.

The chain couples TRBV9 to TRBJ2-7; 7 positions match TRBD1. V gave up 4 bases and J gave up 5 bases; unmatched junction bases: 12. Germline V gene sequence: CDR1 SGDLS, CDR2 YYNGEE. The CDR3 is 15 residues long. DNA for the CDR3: TGTGCCAGCAGCTTTACAGGGGCCCCTCGCCACGAGCAGTACTTC. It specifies CASSFTGAPRHEQYF.

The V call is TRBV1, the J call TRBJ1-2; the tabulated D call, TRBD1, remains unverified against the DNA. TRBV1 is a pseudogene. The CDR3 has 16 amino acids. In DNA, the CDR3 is TGCACCAGCAGCCAGCGTCCAGAACAGGGAGACTATGGCTACACCTTC. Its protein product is CTSSQRPEQGDYGYTF.

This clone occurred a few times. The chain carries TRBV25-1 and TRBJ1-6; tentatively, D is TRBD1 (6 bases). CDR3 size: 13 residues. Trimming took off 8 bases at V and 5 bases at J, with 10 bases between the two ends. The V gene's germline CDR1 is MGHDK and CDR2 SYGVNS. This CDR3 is CASRTDDNSPLHF. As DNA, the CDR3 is TGTGCCAGCCGGACAGACGATAATTCACCCCTCCACTTT.

Here the CDR3 DNA reads TGCGCCAGCAGCGGGGATGCTAATTCACCCCTCCACTTT. It encodes CASSGDANSPLHF. The chain joins TRBV5-1 to TRBJ1-6, with D unresolved. The CDR3 has 13 amino acids. Germline lookup yields CDR1 SGHRS and CDR2 YFSETQ. V shed 4 bases and J shed 6 bases, with 8 bases lying between them.

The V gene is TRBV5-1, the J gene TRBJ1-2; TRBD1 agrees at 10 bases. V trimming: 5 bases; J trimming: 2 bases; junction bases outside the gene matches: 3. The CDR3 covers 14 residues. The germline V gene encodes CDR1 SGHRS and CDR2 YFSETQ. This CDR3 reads CASRPDRGNYGYTF. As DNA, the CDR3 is TGCGCCAGCAGACCGGACAGGGGGAACTATGGCTACACCTTC.

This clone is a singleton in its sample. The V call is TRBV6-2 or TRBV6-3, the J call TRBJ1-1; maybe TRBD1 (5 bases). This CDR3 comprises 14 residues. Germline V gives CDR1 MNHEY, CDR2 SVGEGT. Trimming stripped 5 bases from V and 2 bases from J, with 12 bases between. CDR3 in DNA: TGTGCCAGCAGTAGCGGGACCTCAAACACTGAAGCTTTCTTT. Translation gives CASSSGTSNTEAFF.

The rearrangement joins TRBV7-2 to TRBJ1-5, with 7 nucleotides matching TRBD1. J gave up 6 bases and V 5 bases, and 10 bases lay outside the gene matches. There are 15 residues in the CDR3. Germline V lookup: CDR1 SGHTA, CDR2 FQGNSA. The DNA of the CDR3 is TGTGCCAGCAGCCCACAACAGGGGACATTTCAGCCCCAGCATTTT. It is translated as CASSPQQGTFQPQHF.

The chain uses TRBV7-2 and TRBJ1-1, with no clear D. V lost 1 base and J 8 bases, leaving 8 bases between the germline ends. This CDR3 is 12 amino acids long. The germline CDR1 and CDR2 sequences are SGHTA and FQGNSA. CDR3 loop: CASSLDPIEAFF. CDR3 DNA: TGTGCCAGCAGCTTAGACCCTATCGAAGCTTTCTTT.